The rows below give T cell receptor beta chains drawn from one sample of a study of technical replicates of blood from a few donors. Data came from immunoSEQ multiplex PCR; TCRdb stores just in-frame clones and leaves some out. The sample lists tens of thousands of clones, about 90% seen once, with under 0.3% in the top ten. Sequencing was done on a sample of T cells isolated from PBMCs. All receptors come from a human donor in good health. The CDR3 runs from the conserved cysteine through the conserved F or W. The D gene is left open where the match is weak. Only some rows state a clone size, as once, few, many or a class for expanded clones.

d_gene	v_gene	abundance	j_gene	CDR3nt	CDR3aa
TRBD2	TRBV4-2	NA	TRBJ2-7	TGTGCCAGCAGCCAAGGGGCGGGGGACTACGAGCAGTACTTC	CASSQGAGDYEQYF
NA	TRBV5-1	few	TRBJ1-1	TGCGCCAGCAGCGTGGATCCAAACACTGAAGCTTTCTTT	CASSVDPNTEAFF
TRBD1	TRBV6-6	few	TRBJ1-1	TGTGCCAGCAGTTATAACAGGGGTTCGATCACTGAAGCTTTCTTT	CASSYNRGSITEAFF
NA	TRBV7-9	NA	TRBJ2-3	TGTGCCAGCAGCTCCGGGACAGGCGGGGGTACGCAGTATTTT	CASSSGTGGGTQYF
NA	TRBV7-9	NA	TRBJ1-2	TGTGCCAGCAGCTTAGCGCGGGGGGCGATGGATGGCTACACCTTC	CASSLARGAMDGYTF
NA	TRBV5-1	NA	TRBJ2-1	TGCGCCAGCAGCTTGGGACTAAGGCGGGCGGGTGAGCAGTTCTTC	CASSLGLRRAGEQFF
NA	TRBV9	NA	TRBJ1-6	TGTGCCAGCAGCATGGGACAAACGGATTCACCCCTCCACTTT	CASSMGQTDSPLHF
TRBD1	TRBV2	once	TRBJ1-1	TGTGCCAGCGAAAGTGGCAGGGGGCGAGGGATGAACACTGAAGCTTTCTTT	CASESGRGRGMNTEAFF
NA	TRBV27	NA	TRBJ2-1	TGTGCCAGCAGTTTATCGATGCTAGCGTCGGGTGAGCAGTTCTTC	CASSLSMLASGEQFF
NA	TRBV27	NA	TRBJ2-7	TGTGCCAGCAGCCGATTGTTTGTGGCAGCCGGGGTAAGGGAGCAGTACTTC	CASSRLFVAAGVREQYF
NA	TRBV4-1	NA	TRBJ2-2	TGCGCCAGCAGCCAGTTACACGGGGAGCTGTTTTTT	CASSQLHGELFF
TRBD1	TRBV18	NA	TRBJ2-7	TGTGCCAGCTCACCCTGGGAGCAGGGGGCGCGAAGCGAGCAGTACTTC	CASSPWEQGARSEQYF
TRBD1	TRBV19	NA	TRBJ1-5	TGTGCCAGTAGTTACAGGGGAGGCGAAAATCAGCCCCAGCATTTT	CASSYRGGENQPQHF
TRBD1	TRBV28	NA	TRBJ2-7	TGTGCCAGCAGTTTTCTCCAGACAGGGCCCTCCTACGAGCAGTACTTC	CASSFLQTGPSYEQYF
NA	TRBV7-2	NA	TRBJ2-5	TGTGCCAGCAGCTCGGGGGAAACGGTTCAAGAGACCCAGTACTTC	CASSSGETVQETQYF
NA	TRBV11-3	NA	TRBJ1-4	TGTGCCAGCAGCTTAATCAGGAATGAAAAACTGTTTTTT	CASSLIRNEKLFF
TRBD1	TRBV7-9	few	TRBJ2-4	TGTGCCAGCAGCTTCGGGACAGATCAAAACATTCAGTACTTC	CASSFGTDQNIQYF
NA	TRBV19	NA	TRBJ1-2	TGTGCCAGTAGCCCCGGACAGTTGTTCTATGGCTACACCTTC	CASSPGQLFYGYTF
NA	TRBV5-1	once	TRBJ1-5	TGCGCCAGCAGCTTGGCCGCCCAGGGCAATCAGCCCCAGCATTTT	CASSLAAQGNQPQHF
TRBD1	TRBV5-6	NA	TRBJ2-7	TGTGCCAGCAGCTTGAAGGGACAGGGGAATTCCTACGAGCAGTACTTC	CASSLKGQGNSYEQYF